This T cell receptor beta chain is from a study of blood T cell repertoires in COVID-19. Study-level background: Donors in the United States, Italy and Spain gave samples during acute or convalescent COVID-19. Sources were T cells, B-cell-depleted T cells, or PBMCs; the material itself was cDNA or gDNA.

The table came from immunoSEQ multiplex PCR; TCRdb's copy has only in-frame clones and leaves some out. This sample carries 90,000 to 120,000 clones, 70% to 85% of them seen once, and the ten largest clones take 2.5% to 4%. V lost 3 bases and J 0 bases, leaving 12 bases between the germline ends. Germline CDR1 SGHTA, CDR2 FQGNSA. The CDR3 is 16 amino acids. The TCR was taken from a woman older than 75 with active or convalescent COVID-19. Sample: peripheral blood. V gene TRBV7-2 combines with J gene TRBJ1-5; D not certain. CDR3 region: CASSFTPGYSNQPQHF. In DNA form, the CDR3 reads TGTGCCAGCAGCTTTACACCAGGTTATAGCAATCAGCCCCAGCATTTT. Full variable domain (remainder filled in from reference TRBV7-2 and TRBJ1-5): GAGVSQSPSNKVTEKGKDVELRCDPISGHTALYWYRQSLGQGLEFLIYFQGNSAPDKSGLPSDRFSAERTGGSVSTLTIQRTQQEDSAVYLCASSFTPGYSNQPQHFGDGTRLSIL.